This T cell receptor beta chain derives from a study of T cell responses to AZD1222 COVID-19 vaccine. Whole-study results and caveats: Spike-specific TCR repertoires showed rising breadth and depth after two AZD1222 doses. There were mostly white British donors and more females than males, and clonal diversity was possibly underestimated. All repertoire sampling was performed exclusively after the peak T cell response. It was only a handful of AZD1222 recipients who were seropositive at baseline.

The V gene lost 5 bases and the J gene lost 11 bases, with 16 bases spanning the gap. Germline values: CDR1 SGHTA, CDR2 FQGTGA. The CDR3 sequence is 13 residues long. Turning to this clone: Its antigen is undetermined.

TCRdb's table, derived via immunoSEQ multiplex PCR, lists solely in-frame clones and lacks some. The table lists roughly 120,000 clones, about 88% of them singletons. This chain connects TRBV7-3 to TRBJ2-1; D may match TRBD1 or TRBD2 (5 bases each). The receptor was derived from an adult in good health. Sequences were derived from peripheral blood, sampled on day 0 of AZD1222 vaccination. The CDR3 DNA follows: TGTGCCAGCAGCGAAGGGACCCTTAATAAGCAGTTCTTC. Translated, it gives CASSEGTLNKQFF.